This entry is about one T cell receptor (beta chain). Its matching antigen is unknown. The CDR3 totals 13 residues. CDR1 is SEHNR and CDR2 is FQNEAQ in the germline V gene (reference sequence). The source of the sample is a study of monozygotic twins with inflammatory bowel disease. Study findings and constraints: Repertoire similarity did not differ between concordant and discordant twins, perhaps due to limited power.

During cDNA synthesis, UMIs that each contained a 6-nucleotide sample barcode were added by means of template switching. TCRdb derives one entry per CDR3 protein from the 5' RACE reads, leaving out DNA. The listing contains 420,000 or so distinct CDR3 sequences. Investigators extracted total RNA from whole blood and did not sort T cells. The origin of this receptor is a human donor with ulcerative colitis or Crohn's disease, or a healthy co-twin of an affected twin (not recorded which). The sequenced sample was blood. This chain connects TRBV7-9 to TRBJ1-2; no DNA is available, so the TRBD1 call from TCRdb remains unchecked. The CDR3 reads CASSQGATYGYTF.